These 8 T cell receptor beta chains were sequenced from one sample in a study of glioma-infiltrating T cells. Using RNA template, CDR3s of TCR alpha and beta were amplified with iRepertoire arm-PCR. Via MiXCR, TCRdb re-called the multiplex PCR reads, giving one row per CDR3 protein. The sample lists some 99,000 distinct CDR3 sequences; about 25% were seen once. Sequencing was performed on glioma tissue, nonneoplastic brain tissue, or PBMCs (not recorded which). These receptor sequences come from a human donor with low-grade glioma or glioblastoma, undergoing nonglioma brain surgery, or in good health (not recorded which).

The rearrangement joins TRBV20-1 to TRBJ1-2; D remains ambiguous. The CDR3 runs to 15 residues. Trimming took 3 bases from V and 2 from J, leaving 16 bases between them. Germline V CDR1 and CDR2: DFQATT, SNEGSKA (reference sequence). CDR3: CSASASRTPNYGYTF. CDR3 bases: TGCAGTGCTAGTGCCAGCAGGACGCCGAACTATGGCTACACCTTC.

This clonotype was counted ten times or more. The rearrangement links TRBV6-2 or TRBV6-3 to TRBJ2-7, with D unresolved. V lost 2 bases, J lost 0 bases, and 14 bases lay in between. This CDR3 is 16 amino acids long. Per the germline V gene, CDR1 is MNHEY and CDR2 is SVGEGT. The CDR3 loop reads CASSYALPVPSYEQYF. CDR3 DNA: TGTGCCAGCAGTTACGCGTTGCCAGTACCCTCCTACGAGCAGTACTTC.

A remark on this clonotype: One end of the junction is discordant with germline, which a read error may explain. The chain joins TRBV20-1 to TRBJ1-3, with D perhaps TRBD1 (5 bases). The CDR3 contains 15 residues. Germline V CDR1 and CDR2: DFQATT, SNEGSKA (reference sequence). CDR3 nucleotide sequence: TGCAGTGCTATTCCTGACAGAGTCTCTGGAAACACCATATGTTTT. Its protein is CSAIPDRVSGNTICF.

This clonotype was seen many times. This chain uses TRBV29-1 with TRBJ2-1; 8 bases fit TRBD2. Trimming removed 6 bases from V and 2 bases from J; junction bases left unmatched: 6. The V gene's germline CDR1 is SQVTM and CDR2 ANQGSEA. The CDR3 contains 14 residues. The CDR3, as DNA: TGCAGCGTAAGAGAAGCGGGGGCCTACAATGAGCAGTTCTTC. The encoded protein is CSVREAGAYNEQFF.

The chain employs TRBV29-1 and TRBJ2-3; D may be TRBD1 or TRBD2 (5 bases each). Trimming stripped 1 base from V and 4 bases from J, with 12 bases between. The CDR3 spans 14 residues. Germline CDR1 is SQVTM and CDR2 is ANQGSEA. CDR3 DNA sequence: TGCAGCGTTGAAGGAGGGCAGGGTGCAGATACGCAGTATTTT. Its translation is CSVEGGQGADTQYF.

This clonotype showed up many times. One end of the junction is discordant with germline, which a read error may explain. The chain recombines TRBV7-9 with TRBJ2-3, with 11 bases that match TRBD2. CDR3 length: 15 amino acids. Looked up from germline, CDR1 is SEHNR and CDR2 is FQNEAQ (reference sequence). Here the CDR3 reads CASSLAGGRTDTQYF. The CDR3 DNA reads TGTGCCAGCAGCCTAGCGGGGGGCCGCACAGATACGCAGTATTTT.

For this clonotype: The junction departs from the called germline gene at one end, perhaps through a read error. The chain couples TRBV6-2 or TRBV6-3 to TRBJ2-7; maybe TRBD2 (5 bases). The V gene's germline CDR1 is MNHEY and CDR2 SVGEGT. The length of the CDR3 is 12 residues. The CDR3 protein is CGSGRAGHEQYF. The CDR3 DNA is TGTGGCAGCGGTCGAGCAGGCCACGAGCAGTACTTC.

At least ten counts were recorded for this clonotype. The V and J genes are TRBV20-1 and TRBJ2-3; possible D gene TRBD1, 5 bases. Looked up from germline, CDR1 is DFQATT and CDR2 is SNEGSKA (reference sequence). There are 13 residues in the CDR3. The germline V and J ends were trimmed by 7 bases and 2 bases, with 13 bases remaining between them. This CDR3 reads CSVTRAPTDTQYF. In DNA form, the CDR3 reads TGCAGTGTCACCAGGGCCCCCACAGATACGCAGTATTTT.